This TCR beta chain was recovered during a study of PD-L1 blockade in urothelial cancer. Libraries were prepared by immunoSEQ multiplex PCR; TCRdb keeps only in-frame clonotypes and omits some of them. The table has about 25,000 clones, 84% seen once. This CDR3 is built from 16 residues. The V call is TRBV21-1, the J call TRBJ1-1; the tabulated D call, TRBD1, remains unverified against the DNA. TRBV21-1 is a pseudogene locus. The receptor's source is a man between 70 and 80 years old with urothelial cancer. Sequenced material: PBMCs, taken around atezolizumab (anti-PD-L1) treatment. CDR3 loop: CASSNPGQTPNTEAFF. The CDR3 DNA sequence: TGTGCCAGCAGCAATCCTGGACAGACCCCGAACACTGAAGCTTTCTTT.